The source of this T cell receptor (beta chain) is a study of T cell clones after liver transplantation. The CDR3 totals 15 residues. The V segment lost 6 bases and the J segment 2 bases; nucleotides outside the gene matches: 6. Per germline, CDR1 ENHRY and CDR2 SYGVKD. TCRdb keeps only in-frame clones here, not all; method: immunoSEQ multiplex PCR. The table has thousands of clones, roughly 31% seen once. Alloreactive TCRbeta sequences came from sequencing proliferating CFSE-low cells in the MLR. Pre-transplant recipient cells met graft donor PBMCs, splenocytes, lymph-node cells, or third-party PBMCs. Regarding this clone: What it recognizes is unknown. A read error is likely here: a far larger clone is one base away.

Specimen: CD4+ T cells from cultured PBMCs. This clonotype originated in a human patient who received a liver transplant. Some T cells may be transferred from the graft donor. This chain uses TRBV10-3 with TRBJ1-3; TRBD1 agrees at 8 bases. The DNA of the CDR3 is TGTGCCATCAGGTTAGACAGGGGCGCTGGAAACACCATATATTTT. Its protein is CAIRLDRGAGNTIYF.